Listed below are T cell receptor beta chains from one sample, sequenced in a study of T cell responses to AZD1222 COVID-19 vaccine. Assay: immunoSEQ multiplex PCR; the TCRdb copy retains only in-frame clones and omits some. The sample consists of about 85,000 clones, 85% to 90% of them appearing once. The source material was peripheral blood, sampled on day 0 of MenACWY control vaccination. The receptors were gathered from an adult in good health. Both conserved end residues are part of each CDR3. D genes are given only for firm matches. A clone size is listed for some rows: how often the clone was seen (once, few, many), or a class if it is expanded.

TRBV11-2	-	16	-	TRBJ1-1	CASSLGAEGMNTEAFF	TGTGCCAGCAGCTTAGGGGCAGAAGGAATGAACACTGAAGCTTTCTTT
TRBV6-4	TRBD1	13	-	TRBJ2-1	CASSDQGVHEQFF	TGTGCCAGCAGTGATCAGGGGGTGCATGAGCAGTTCTTC
TRBV10-2	TRBD1	18	once	TRBJ1-5	CASTPLAQGSYSNQPQHF	TGCGCCAGCACCCCTCTCGCACAGGGGTCGTATAGCAATCAGCCCCAGCATTTT
TRBV5-1	TRBD1	14	few	TRBJ2-1	CASSRTGGNNEQFF	TGCGCCAGCAGTCGAACAGGGGGGAACAATGAGCAGTTCTTC
TRBV6-5	-	13	-	TRBJ1-2	CASSSRPRYGYTF	TGTGCCAGCAGTTCGAGACCCCGTTATGGCTACACCTTC
TRBV19	-	15	-	TRBJ1-1	CASSIGVQPNTEAFF	TGTGCCAGTAGTATAGGGGTACAGCCCAACACTGAAGCTTTCTTT
TRBV28	TRBD1	13	-	TRBJ1-1	CASSANRGGEAFF	TGTGCCAGCAGTGCAAACAGGGGGGGTGAAGCTTTCTTT
TRBV4-1	-	15	-	TRBJ1-3	CASSQDRRAGNTIYF	TGCGCCAGCAGCCAAGATAGGCGGGCTGGAAACACCATATATTTT
TRBV30	-	18	-	TRBJ1-6	CAWSVRGLVGGYNSPLHF	TGTGCCTGGAGTGTAAGGGGCCTGGTCGGCGGTTATAATTCACCCCTCCACTTT
TRBV6-5	TRBD2	15	-	TRBJ2-1	CASSPGTSGSREQFF	TGTGCCAGCAGCCCCGGGACTAGCGGGTCCCGTGAGCAGTTCTTC
TRBV7-3	TRBD1	15	-	TRBJ1-5	CASSLNPGDSGPQHF	TGTGCCAGCAGCTTAAACCCGGGGGACAGCGGCCCCCAGCATTTT
TRBV28	-	11	-	TRBJ2-7	CASSFERDRYF	TGTGCCAGCAGTTTTGAGAGGGACCGGTACTTC
TRBV5-1	-	13	-	TRBJ2-2	CASSSQGTGELFF	TGCGCCAGCAGCTCTCAGGGTACCGGGGAGCTGTTTTTT
TRBV5-5	-	14	-	TRBJ1-1	CASSWDPEGIVAFF	TGTGCCAGCAGCTGGGACCCAGAGGGCATAGTAGCTTTCTTT
TRBV10-2	-	14	-	TRBJ1-1	CASSDPTVNTEAFF	TGCGCCAGCAGTGATCCGACGGTGAACACTGAAGCTTTCTTT
TRBV2	-	13	-	TRBJ1-1	CASLGPQVLQAFF	TGTGCCAGCCTAGGACCCCAGGTATTACAAGCTTTCTTT
TRBV6-6	TRBD1	15	-	TRBJ1-6	CASSYSGTAGSPLHF	TGTGCCAGCAGTTATTCCGGGACAGCAGGTTCACCCCTCCACTTT
TRBV14	-	16	-	TRBJ1-2	CASSQDLGGIGHGYTF	TGTGCCAGCAGCCAAGATTTGGGGGGGATAGGGCACGGCTACACCTTC
TRBV3-1/TRBV3-2	TRBD1	17	-	TRBJ2-1	CASSQGTGQLNYNEQFF	TGTGCCAGCAGCCAAGGGACGGGACAGCTAAACTACAATGAGCAGTTCTTC
TRBV19	TRBD1	15	-	TRBJ2-3	CASSIGTGGTDTQYF	TGTGCCAGTAGTATCGGGACAGGGGGCACAGATACGCAGTATTTT
TRBV9	TRBD1	14	few	TRBJ1-4	CASSATGGAGKLFF	TGTGCCAGCAGCGCGACAGGGGGCGCGGGAAAACTGTTTTTT
TRBV28	TRBD1	12	-	TRBJ1-2	CASRGQVEGYTF	TGTGCCAGCAGGGGACAGGTGGAGGGCTACACCTTC
TRBV27	-	16	-	TRBJ2-4	CASRTLQGVAKNIQYF	TGTGCCAGCAGAACCCTCCAGGGAGTAGCCAAAAACATTCAGTACTTC
TRBV7-2	TRBD2	15	many	TRBJ2-1	CASSLGTSGYNEQFF	TGTGCCAGCAGCTTAGGGACTAGCGGATACAATGAGCAGTTCTTC
TRBV11-2	-	15	-	TRBJ2-1	CASSLILAAYNEQFF	TGTGCCAGCAGCTTAATACTAGCTGCGTACAATGAGCAGTTCTTC
TRBV9	-	14	-	TRBJ1-5	CASSADTGYQPQHF	TGTGCCAGCAGCGCTGATACAGGGTATCAGCCCCAGCATTTT
TRBV5-1	-	14	once	TRBJ1-2	CASSPSGSNYGYTF	TGCGCCAGCAGCCCAAGCGGATCTAACTATGGCTACACCTTC
TRBV30	-	12	-	TRBJ1-2	CAWSVSPYGYTF	TGTGCCTGGAGTGTCAGTCCATATGGCTACACCTTC
TRBV19	-	14	-	TRBJ1-1	CASSINRANTEAFF	TGTGCCAGTAGTATTAACAGGGCGAACACTGAAGCTTTCTTT
TRBV9	TRBD2	13	once	TRBJ2-5	CASRRGDQETQYF	TGTGCCAGCAGGCGGGGGGACCAAGAGACCCAGTACTTC
TRBV6-5	-	13	-	TRBJ1-4	CASSRGGGEKLFF	TGTGCCAGCTCGCGGGGGGGCGGTGAAAAACTGTTTTTT
TRBV25-1	TRBD1	15	-	TRBJ1-2	CASSEWGRGTDGYTF	TGTGCCAGCAGTGAATGGGGCAGGGGGACGGATGGCTACACCTTC
TRBV7-9	-	15	once	TRBJ1-5	CASSTGSDSNQPQHF	TGTGCCAGCAGCACAGGGTCTGATAGCAATCAGCCCCAGCATTTT
TRBV5-1	-	16	-	TRBJ2-3	CASSLEGGVSTDTQYF	TGCGCCAGCAGCTTGGAAGGCGGGGTTAGCACAGATACGCAGTATTTT
TRBV6-6	TRBD1	16	-	TRBJ2-5	CASSTRFTGVQETQYF	TGTGCCAGCAGTACCCGTTTTACAGGGGTTCAAGAGACCCAGTACTTC
TRBV30	-	16	-	TRBJ1-5	CAWSAPGQGTNQPQHF	TGTGCCTGGAGTGCCCCCGGGCAGGGCACCAATCAGCCCCAGCATTTT
TRBV7-9	-	14	-	TRBJ1-5	CASSFSGSSQPQHF	TGTGCCAGCAGCTTCTCCGGGTCCTCTCAGCCCCAGCATTTT
TRBV5-8	-	17	-	TRBJ2-1	CASSLGALGPSYNEQFF	TGTGCCAGCAGCTTGGGGGCCTTGGGCCCCTCCTACAATGAGCAGTTCTTC
TRBV7-2	-	14	-	TRBJ2-5	CASSLVLREETQYF	TGTGCCAGCAGCTTAGTCCTCCGCGAAGAGACCCAGTACTTC
TRBV24-1	-	14	-	TRBJ2-3	CATSGQTGTDTQYF	TGTGCCACCAGCGGACAAACCGGCACAGATACGCAGTATTTT
TRBV5-1	-	13	-	TRBJ2-7	CASRPGESYEQYF	TGCGCCAGCAGACCAGGAGAATCCTACGAGCAGTACTTC
TRBV4-3	TRBD2	16	-	TRBJ2-2	CASTRASGDYTGELFF	TGCGCCAGCACAAGAGCTAGCGGGGACTACACCGGGGAGCTGTTTTTT
TRBV7-2	-	14	-	TRBJ1-2	CASSSPGANYGYTF	TGTGCCAGCAGCTCTCCGGGGGCTAACTATGGCTACACCTTC
TRBV5-1	-	13	-	TRBJ1-2	CASSPVEGVGYTF	TGCGCCAGCAGCCCCGTGGAAGGGGTCGGCTACACCTTC